Listed below are T cell receptor beta chains from one sample, sequenced in a study of CD8 T cells in ankylosing spondylitis. TCRdb itself ran the 5' RACE reads through MiXCR, one entry per CDR3 protein. The sample lists 700,000 to 850,000 distinct CDR3 sequences, about an eighth occurring once. Input material: blood, either unsorted or a sorted T cell fraction (not recorded which). Source of these receptors: a male donor with ankylosing spondylitis. Each CDR3 is given with its conserved first and last residue. Fields, in order: V gene, D gene, clone size, J gene, CDR3 DNA, CDR3 protein. The D gene is left open where the match is weak. The size entry is marked missing in some rows and otherwise reads once, few, many or a size class.

v_call: TRBV15
d_call: -
clone_size: -
j_call: TRBJ2-5
cdr3_nt: TGTGCCACCTCCTTCCTCCCTAGGGAGGAGTCCAAAGAGACCCAGTACTTC
cdr3_aa: CATSFLPREESKETQYF

v_call: TRBV29-1
d_call: -
clone_size: few
j_call: TRBJ2-1
cdr3_nt: TGCAGCGTTGGGAGGGCCGGCAATGAGCAGTTCTTC
cdr3_aa: CSVGRAGNEQFF

v_call: TRBV3-1
d_call: -
clone_size: few
j_call: TRBJ1-4
cdr3_nt: TGTGCCAGCACCGTCTATCCTAATGAAAAACTGTTTTTT
cdr3_aa: CASTVYPNEKLFF

v_call: TRBV5-1
d_call: TRBD2
clone_size: -
j_call: TRBJ2-1
cdr3_nt: TGCGCCAGCACGTATTCGGCGGGGGTCTTAGAGCAGTTCTTC
cdr3_aa: CASTYSAGVLEQFF

v_call: TRBV20-1
d_call: TRBD1
clone_size: many
j_call: TRBJ2-7
cdr3_nt: TGCAGTGGCGCCGGGACAGGCCTGTCCGAGCAGTACTTC
cdr3_aa: CSGAGTGLSEQYF

v_call: TRBV5-1
d_call: -
clone_size: few
j_call: TRBJ2-3
cdr3_nt: TGCGCCAGCAGCATAGGGGGTTCTAGCACAGATACGCAGTATTTT
cdr3_aa: CASSIGGSSTDTQYF

v_call: TRBV7-2
d_call: -
clone_size: many
j_call: TRBJ1-1
cdr3_nt: TGTGCCAGCAGCCGAAGGTCCGGGTTTGAAGCTTTCTTT
cdr3_aa: CASSRRSGFEAFF

v_call: TRBV20-1
d_call: -
clone_size: -
j_call: TRBJ2-1
cdr3_nt: TGCAGTGCTACTTTGAACAGCAACAATGAGCAGTTCTTC
cdr3_aa: CSATLNSNNEQFF

v_call: TRBV5-1
d_call: -
clone_size: -
j_call: TRBJ2-7
cdr3_nt: TGCGCCAGCAGCGCTGTTGCTAGCAGTCGCGAGCAGTACTTC
cdr3_aa: CASSAVASSREQYF

v_call: TRBV2
d_call: -
clone_size: few
j_call: TRBJ2-2
cdr3_nt: TGTGCCACCTTCCGGGGGAGAATGACCGGGGAGCTGTTTTTT
cdr3_aa: CATFRGRMTGELFF

v_call: TRBV28
d_call: -
clone_size: -
j_call: TRBJ2-3
cdr3_nt: TGTGCCAGCAGAACCCGGGACCGAGACACAGATACGCAGTATTTT
cdr3_aa: CASRTRDRDTDTQYF

v_call: TRBV4-2
d_call: TRBD1
clone_size: -
j_call: TRBJ1-5
cdr3_nt: TGTGCCAGCAGCCAAGATTGGGACAGGGCCCAGCATTTT
cdr3_aa: CASSQDWDRAQHF

v_call: TRBV20-1
d_call: -
clone_size: few
j_call: TRBJ2-2
cdr3_nt: TGCAGTGCTAGCAGGAGGGGACTCACCGGGGAGCTGTTTTTT
cdr3_aa: CSASRRGLTGELFF

v_call: TRBV29-1
d_call: -
clone_size: -
j_call: TRBJ2-7
cdr3_nt: TGCAGCGTTGAAGAAGGGCTGGGGCAGTACTTC
cdr3_aa: CSVEEGLGQYF

v_call: TRBV21-1
d_call: -
clone_size: once
j_call: TRBJ2-7
cdr3_nt: TGTGCCAGCAGCAGATGGGGCAGGGACGAGCAGTACTTC
cdr3_aa: CASSRWGRDEQYF

v_call: TRBV29-1
d_call: -
clone_size: few
j_call: TRBJ1-4
cdr3_nt: TGCAGCGTTGGATGGGCCCAGGGGGAAAAACTGTTTTTT
cdr3_aa: CSVGWAQGEKLFF

v_call: TRBV5-1
d_call: TRBD2
clone_size: -
j_call: TRBJ2-7
cdr3_nt: TGCGCCAGCAGCCCCGGCGGCGGGGGGCTGTCCCAGTACTTC
cdr3_aa: CASSPGGGGLSQYF

v_call: TRBV6-2/TRBV6-3
d_call: -
clone_size: few
j_call: TRBJ2-6
cdr3_nt: TGTGCCAGCAGTCTGACAGTGGGGACAAGTGGGGCCAACGTCCTGACTTTC
cdr3_aa: CASSLTVGTSGANVLTF

v_call: TRBV7-6
d_call: -
clone_size: many
j_call: TRBJ2-7
cdr3_nt: TGTGCCAGCAGCTTAGGATCTCCCGACGAGCAGTACTTC
cdr3_aa: CASSLGSPDEQYF